Sequencing of this TCR beta chain was carried out in a study of CD8+ T cells in alopecia areata. General study results and limits: Among the top 100, expanded CD8+ clones, as well as scalp clonality, were significantly decreased by tofacitinib.

RNA extraction was followed by reverse transcription into cDNA, which acted as the sequencing template. The data were produced by immunoSEQ multiplex PCR, yet TCRdb's version contains in-frame clones alone and is incomplete. The sample has roughly 190,000 clones, roughly three fifths seen once. A few counts support this clone. Antigen: not known. Documented treatment: oral pan-JAK inhibitor, 5-10 mg twice daily. As part of sample collection, lesional scalp punch biopsies and peripheral blood were taken from alopecia areata patients. The sample was CD4+ T cells sorted from blood, taken between weeks 47 and 50, from a patient treated with tofacitinib. The receptor was isolated from a human donor with alopecia areata.

CDR3 nucleotides: TGCAGCGTTGTTGGGGGGGCAGCTGAAGCTTTCTTT. As protein: CSVVGGAAEAFF. The rearrangement uses TRBV29-1 and TRBJ1-1; possible D gene TRBD1, 6 bases. This CDR3 has 12 residues. V was pared by 4 bases and J by 6 bases, with 12 bases between. CDR1 is SQVTM, CDR2 ANQGSEA, per germline. The full variable domain, in which reference TRBV29-1 and TRBJ1-1 provide the parts outside the CDR3, is SAVISQKPSRDICQRGTSLTIQCQVDSQVTMMFWYRQQPGQSLTLIATANQGSEATYESGFVIDKFPISRPNLTFSTLTVSNMSPEDSSIYLCSVVGGAAEAFFGQGTRLTVV.